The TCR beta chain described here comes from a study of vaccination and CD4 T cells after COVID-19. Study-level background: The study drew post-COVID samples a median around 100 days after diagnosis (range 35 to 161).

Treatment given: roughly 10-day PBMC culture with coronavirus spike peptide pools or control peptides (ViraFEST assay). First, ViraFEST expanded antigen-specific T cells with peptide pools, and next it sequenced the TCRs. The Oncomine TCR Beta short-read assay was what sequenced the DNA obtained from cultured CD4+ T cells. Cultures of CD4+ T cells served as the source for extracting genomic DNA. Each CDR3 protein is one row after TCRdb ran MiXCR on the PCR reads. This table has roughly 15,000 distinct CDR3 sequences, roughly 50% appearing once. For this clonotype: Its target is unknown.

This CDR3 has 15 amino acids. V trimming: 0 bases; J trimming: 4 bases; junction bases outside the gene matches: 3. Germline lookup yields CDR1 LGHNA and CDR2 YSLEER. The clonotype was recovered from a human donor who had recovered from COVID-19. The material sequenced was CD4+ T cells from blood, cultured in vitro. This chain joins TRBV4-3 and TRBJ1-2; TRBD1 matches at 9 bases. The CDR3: CASSQEVQGAYGYTF. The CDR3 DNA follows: TGCGCCAGCAGCCAAGAGGTACAGGGGGCCTATGGCTACACCTTC.